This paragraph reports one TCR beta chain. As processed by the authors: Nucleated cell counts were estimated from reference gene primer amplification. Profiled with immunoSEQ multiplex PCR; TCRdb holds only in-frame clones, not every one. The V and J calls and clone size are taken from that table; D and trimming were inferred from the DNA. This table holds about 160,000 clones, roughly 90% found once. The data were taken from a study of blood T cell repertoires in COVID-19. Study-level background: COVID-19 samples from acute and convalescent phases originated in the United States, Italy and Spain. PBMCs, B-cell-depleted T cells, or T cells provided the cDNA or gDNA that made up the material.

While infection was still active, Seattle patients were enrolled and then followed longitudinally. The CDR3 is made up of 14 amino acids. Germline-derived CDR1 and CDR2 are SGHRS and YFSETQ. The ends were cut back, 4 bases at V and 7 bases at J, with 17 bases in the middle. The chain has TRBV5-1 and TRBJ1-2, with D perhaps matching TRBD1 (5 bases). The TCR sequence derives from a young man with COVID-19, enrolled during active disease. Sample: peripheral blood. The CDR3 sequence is CASSTPDGGGGYTF. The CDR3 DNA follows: TGCGCCAGCAGCACCCCAGACGGGGGGGGTGGCTACACCTTC. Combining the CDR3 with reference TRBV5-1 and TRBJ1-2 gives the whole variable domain KAGVTQTPRYLIKTRGQQVTLSCSPISGHRSVSWYQQTPGQGLQFLFEYFSETQRNKGNFPGRFSGRQFSNSRSEMNVSTLELGDSALYLCASSTPDGGGGYTFGSGTRLTVV.